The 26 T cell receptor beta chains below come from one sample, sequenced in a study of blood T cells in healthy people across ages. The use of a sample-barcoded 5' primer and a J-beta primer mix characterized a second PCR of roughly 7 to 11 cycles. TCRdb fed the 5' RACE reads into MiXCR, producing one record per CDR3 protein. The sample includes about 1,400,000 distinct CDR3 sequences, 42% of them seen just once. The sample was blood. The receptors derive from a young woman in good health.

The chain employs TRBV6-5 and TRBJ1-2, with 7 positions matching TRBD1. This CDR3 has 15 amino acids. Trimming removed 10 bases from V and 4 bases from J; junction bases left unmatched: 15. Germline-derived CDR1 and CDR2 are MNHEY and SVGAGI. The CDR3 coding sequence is TGTGCCAACACCCAGGCTACAGGGGTCGGCTATGGCTACACCTTC. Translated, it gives CANTQATGVGYGYTF.

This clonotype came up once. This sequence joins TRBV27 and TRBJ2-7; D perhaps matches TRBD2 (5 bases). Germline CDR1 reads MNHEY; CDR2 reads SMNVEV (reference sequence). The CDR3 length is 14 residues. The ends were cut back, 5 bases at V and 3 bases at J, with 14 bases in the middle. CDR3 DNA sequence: TGTGCCAGCAGTGAGGACGGGGTCCTCTACGAGCAGTACTTC. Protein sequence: CASSEDGVLYEQYF.

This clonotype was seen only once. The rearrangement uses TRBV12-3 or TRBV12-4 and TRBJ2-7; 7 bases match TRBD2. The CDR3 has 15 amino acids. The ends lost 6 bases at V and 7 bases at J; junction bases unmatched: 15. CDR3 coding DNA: TGTGCCAGCAGCTTACTAGGGACTACATACAATGAGCAGTACTTC. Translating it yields CASSLLGTTYNEQYF.

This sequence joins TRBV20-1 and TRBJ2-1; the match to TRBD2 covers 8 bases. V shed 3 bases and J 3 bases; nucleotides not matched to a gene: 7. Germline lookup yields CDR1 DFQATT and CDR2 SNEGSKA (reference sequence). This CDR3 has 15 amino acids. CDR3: CSASGRAPFYNEQFF. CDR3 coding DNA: TGCAGTGCTAGCGGGAGGGCCCCCTTCTACAATGAGCAGTTCTTC.

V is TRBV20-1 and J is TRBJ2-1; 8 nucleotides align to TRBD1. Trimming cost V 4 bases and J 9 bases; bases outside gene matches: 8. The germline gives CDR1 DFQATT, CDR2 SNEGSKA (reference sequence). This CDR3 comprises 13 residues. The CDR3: CSATSRGRGEQFF. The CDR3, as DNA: TGCAGTGCTACCTCCAGGGGGCGGGGTGAGCAGTTCTTC.

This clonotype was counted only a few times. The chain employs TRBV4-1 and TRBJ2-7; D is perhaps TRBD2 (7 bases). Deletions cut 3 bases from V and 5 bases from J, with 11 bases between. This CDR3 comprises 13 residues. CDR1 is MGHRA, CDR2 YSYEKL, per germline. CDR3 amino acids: CASSQRGGNEQYF. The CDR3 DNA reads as TGCGCCAGCAGCCAGAGGGGGGGTAACGAGCAGTACTTC.

The CDR3 reads CATSRDLGSGVETQYF. CDR3 in DNA: TGTGCCACCAGCAGAGATCTCGGGTCAGGGGTTGAGACCCAGTACTTC. The gene calls are TRBV15 and TRBJ2-5, with a tentative D call TRBD1 (6 bases). The V end lost 0 bases, the J end lost 5 bases, and 16 bases lay between the germline ends. There are 16 residues in the CDR3. Germline-derived CDR1 and CDR2 are LNHNV and YYDKDF (reference sequence).

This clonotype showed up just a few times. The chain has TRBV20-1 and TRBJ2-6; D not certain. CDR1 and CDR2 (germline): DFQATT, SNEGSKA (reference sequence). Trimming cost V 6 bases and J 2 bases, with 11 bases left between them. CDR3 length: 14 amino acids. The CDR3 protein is CSANTVTGANVLTF. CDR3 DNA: TGCAGTGCGAACACAGTCACTGGGGCCAACGTCCTGACTTTC.

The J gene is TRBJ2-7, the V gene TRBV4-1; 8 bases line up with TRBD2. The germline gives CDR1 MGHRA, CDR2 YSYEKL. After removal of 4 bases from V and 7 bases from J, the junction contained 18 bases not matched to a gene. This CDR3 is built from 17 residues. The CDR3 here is CASSPSPGERGYNEQYF. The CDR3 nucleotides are TGCGCCAGCAGCCCGTCCCCTGGGGAGCGGGGGTACAATGAGCAGTACTTC.

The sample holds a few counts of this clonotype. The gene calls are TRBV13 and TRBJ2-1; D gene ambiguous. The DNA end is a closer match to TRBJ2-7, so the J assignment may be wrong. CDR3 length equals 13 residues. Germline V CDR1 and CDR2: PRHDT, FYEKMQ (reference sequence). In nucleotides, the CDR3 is TGTGCCAGCAGCTTCGGCTACGACAATGAGCAGTACTTC. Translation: CASSFGYDNEQYF.

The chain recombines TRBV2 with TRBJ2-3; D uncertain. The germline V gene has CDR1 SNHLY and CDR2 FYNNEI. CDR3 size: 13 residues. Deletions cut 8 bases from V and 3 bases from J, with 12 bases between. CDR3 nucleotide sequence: TGTGCCAGCGGCGGAAGGGCAACAGATACGCAGTATTTT. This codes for CASGGRATDTQYF.

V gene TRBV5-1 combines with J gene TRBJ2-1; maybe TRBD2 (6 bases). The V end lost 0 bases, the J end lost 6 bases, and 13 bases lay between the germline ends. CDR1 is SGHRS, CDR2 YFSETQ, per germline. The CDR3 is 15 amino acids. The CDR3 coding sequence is TGCGCCAGCAGCTTGGAGGGACTGGGGCCCAATGAGCAGTTCTTC. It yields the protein CASSLEGLGPNEQFF.

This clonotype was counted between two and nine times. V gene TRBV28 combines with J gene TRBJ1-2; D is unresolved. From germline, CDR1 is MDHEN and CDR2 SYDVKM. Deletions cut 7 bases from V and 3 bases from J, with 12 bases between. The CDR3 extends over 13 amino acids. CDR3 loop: CASTSTDDYGYTF. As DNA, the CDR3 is TGTGCCAGCACTAGTACCGACGACTATGGCTACACCTTC.

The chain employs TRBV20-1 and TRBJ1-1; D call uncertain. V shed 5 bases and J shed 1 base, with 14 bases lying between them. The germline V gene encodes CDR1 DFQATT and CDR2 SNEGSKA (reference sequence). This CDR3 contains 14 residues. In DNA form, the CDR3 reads TGCAGTGCTGGTCGTGGCTCGGCGAACACTGAAGCTTTCTTT. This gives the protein CSAGRGSANTEAFF.

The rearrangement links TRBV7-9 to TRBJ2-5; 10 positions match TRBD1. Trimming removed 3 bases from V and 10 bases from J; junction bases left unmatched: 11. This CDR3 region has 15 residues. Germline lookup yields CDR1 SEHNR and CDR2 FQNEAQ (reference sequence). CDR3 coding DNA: TGTGCCAGCAGCTTTCACGGGGACAGGGGCGGAATCCAGTACTTC. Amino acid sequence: CASSFHGDRGGIQYF.

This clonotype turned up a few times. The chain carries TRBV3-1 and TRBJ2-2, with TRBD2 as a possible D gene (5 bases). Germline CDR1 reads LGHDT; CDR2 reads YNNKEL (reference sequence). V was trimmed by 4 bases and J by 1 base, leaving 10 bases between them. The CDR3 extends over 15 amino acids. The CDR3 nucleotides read TGTGCCAGCAGCCCTCCGGGGAGGAACACCGGGGAGCTGTTTTTT. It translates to CASSPPGRNTGELFF.

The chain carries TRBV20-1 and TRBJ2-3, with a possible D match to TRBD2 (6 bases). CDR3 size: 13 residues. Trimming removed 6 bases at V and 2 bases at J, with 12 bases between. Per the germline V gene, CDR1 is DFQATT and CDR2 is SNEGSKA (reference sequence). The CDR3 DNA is TGCAGTGCCAGACTAGGGGTCACAGATACGCAGTATTTT. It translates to CSARLGVTDTQYF.

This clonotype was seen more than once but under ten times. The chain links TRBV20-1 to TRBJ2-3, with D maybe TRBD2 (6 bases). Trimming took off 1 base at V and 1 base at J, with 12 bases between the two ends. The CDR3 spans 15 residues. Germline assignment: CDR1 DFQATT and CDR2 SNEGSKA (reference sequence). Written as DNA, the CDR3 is TGCAGTGCTAGAGTCGCGGCTAGCGGCACAGATACGCAGTATTTT. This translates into CSARVAASGTDTQYF.

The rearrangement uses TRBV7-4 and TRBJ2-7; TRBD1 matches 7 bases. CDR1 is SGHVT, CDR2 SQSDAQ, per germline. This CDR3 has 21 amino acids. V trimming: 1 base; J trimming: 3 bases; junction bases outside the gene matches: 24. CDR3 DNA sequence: TGTGCCAGCAGCTTAGGTCGTCGAGATAGTCAGGGACAGAAAGTTCTCTACGAGCAGTACTTC. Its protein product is CASSLGRRDSQGQKVLYEQYF.

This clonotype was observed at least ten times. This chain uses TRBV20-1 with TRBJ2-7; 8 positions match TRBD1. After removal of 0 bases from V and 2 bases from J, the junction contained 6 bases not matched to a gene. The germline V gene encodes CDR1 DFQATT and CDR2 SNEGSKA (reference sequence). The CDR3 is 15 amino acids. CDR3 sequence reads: CSARDWTGSTYEQYF. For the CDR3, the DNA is TGCAGTGCTAGAGATTGGACAGGGTCTACCTACGAGCAGTACTTC.

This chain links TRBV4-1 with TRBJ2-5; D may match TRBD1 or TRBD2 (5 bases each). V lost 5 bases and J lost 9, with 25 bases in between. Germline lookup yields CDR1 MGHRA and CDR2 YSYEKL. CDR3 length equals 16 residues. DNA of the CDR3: TGCGCCAGCAGCTGGGACCGGGACCCTATATTAAAGGCCCAGTACTTC. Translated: CASSWDRDPILKAQYF.

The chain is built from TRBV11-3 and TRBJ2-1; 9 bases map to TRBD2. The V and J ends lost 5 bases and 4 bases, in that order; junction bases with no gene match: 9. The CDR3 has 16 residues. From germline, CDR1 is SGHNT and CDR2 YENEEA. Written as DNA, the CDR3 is TGTGCCAGCAGCCCCTGGGGGCGGGGGGGTTACAATGAGCAGTTCTTC. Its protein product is CASSPWGRGGYNEQFF.

CDR3 sequence reads: CASSQEWGNSNQPQHF. The CDR3 DNA reads as TGCGCCAGCAGCCAAGAATGGGGGAATAGCAATCAGCCCCAGCATTTT. The J gene is TRBJ1-5, the V gene TRBV4-1, with a tentative D call TRBD1 (5 bases). Germline CDR1 MGHRA, CDR2 YSYEKL. The CDR3 is 16 residues long. Trimming shortened V by 0 bases and J by 0 bases, and 9 bases separated the two germline ends.

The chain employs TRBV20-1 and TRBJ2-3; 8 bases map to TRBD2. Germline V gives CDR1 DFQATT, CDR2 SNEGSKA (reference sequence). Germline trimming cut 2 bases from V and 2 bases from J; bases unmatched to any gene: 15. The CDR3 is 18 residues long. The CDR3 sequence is CSARSTPGGYLFTDTQYF. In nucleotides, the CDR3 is TGCAGTGCTAGATCCACCCCGGGGGGGTACCTTTTCACAGATACGCAGTATTTT.

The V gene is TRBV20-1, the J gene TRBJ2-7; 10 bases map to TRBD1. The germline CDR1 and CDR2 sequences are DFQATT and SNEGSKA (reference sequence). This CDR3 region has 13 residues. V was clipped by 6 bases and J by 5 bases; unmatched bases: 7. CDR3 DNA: TGCAGTGCCCCCGGGACAGGGGTCAACGAGCAGTACTTC. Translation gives CSAPGTGVNEQYF.

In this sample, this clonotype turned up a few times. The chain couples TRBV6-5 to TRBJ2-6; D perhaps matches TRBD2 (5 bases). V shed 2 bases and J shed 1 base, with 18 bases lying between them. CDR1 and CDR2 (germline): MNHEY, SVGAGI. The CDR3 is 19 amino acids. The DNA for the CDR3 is TGTGCCAGCAGTTACGGTGTTGTGGTAGGACTGTCTGGGGCCAACGTCCTGACTTTC. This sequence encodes CASSYGVVVGLSGANVLTF.